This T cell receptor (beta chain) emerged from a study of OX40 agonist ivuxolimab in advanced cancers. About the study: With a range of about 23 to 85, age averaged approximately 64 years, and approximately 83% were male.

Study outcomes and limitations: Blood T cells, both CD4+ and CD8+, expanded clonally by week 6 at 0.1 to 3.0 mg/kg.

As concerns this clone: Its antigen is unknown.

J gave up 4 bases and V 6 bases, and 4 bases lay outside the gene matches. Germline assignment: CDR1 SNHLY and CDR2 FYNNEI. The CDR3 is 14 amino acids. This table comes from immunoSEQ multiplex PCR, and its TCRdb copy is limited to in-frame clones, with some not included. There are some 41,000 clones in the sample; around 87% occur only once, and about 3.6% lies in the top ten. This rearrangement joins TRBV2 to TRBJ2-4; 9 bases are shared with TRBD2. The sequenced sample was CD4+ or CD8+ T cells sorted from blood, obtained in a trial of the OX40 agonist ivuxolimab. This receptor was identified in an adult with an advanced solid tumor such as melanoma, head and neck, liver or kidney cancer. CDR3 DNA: TGTGCCAGCAGAGGAACTAGCGGGAAAAACATTCAGTACTTC. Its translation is CASRGTSGKNIQYF.